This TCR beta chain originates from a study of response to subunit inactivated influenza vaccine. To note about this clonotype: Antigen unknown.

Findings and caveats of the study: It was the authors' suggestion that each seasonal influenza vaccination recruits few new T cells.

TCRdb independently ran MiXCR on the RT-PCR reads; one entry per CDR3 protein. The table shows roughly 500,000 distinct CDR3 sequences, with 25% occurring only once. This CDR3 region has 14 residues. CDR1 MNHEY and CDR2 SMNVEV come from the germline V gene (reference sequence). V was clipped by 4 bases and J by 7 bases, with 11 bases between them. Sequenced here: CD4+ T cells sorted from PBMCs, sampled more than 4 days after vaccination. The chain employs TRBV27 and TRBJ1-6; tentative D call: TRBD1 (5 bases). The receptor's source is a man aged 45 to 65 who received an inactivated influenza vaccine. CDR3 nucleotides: TGTGCCAGCAGTTATCTGGGGCAGAATTCACCCCTCCACTTT. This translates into CASSYLGQNSPLHF.